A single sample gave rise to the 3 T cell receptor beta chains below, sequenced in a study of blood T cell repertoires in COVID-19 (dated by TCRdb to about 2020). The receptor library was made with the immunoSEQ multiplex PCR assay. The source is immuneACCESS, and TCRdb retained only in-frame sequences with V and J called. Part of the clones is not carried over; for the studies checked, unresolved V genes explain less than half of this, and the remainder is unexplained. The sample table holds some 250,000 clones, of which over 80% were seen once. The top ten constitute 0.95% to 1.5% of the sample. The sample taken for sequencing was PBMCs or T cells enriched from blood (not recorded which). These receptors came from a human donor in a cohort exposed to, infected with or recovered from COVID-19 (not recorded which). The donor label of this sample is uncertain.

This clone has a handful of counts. The CDR3 DNA is TGTGCCAGCAGCTACCCGCAGGGCGGCTATGGCTACACCTTC. It yields the protein CASSYPQGGYGYTF. The rearrangement joins TRBV7-9 to TRBJ1-2, with a weak D call TRBD1 (5 bases). V lost 4 bases, J lost 4 bases, and 13 bases lay in between. CDR1 is SEHNR, CDR2 FQNEAQ, per germline (reference sequence). CDR3 size: 14 residues.

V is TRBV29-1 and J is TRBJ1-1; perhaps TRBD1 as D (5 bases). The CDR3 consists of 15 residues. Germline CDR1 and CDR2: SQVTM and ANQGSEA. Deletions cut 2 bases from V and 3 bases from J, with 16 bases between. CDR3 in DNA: TGCAGCGTTGAAAGCGGTCGCGGGGCCGACACTGAAGCTTTCTTT. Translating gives CSVESGRGADTEAFF.

CDR3 sequence reads: CASARDGGLLGTQYF. CDR3 DNA: TGTGCCAGCGCCAGAGACGGAGGGCTTTTAGGTACGCAGTATTTT. This chain uses TRBV5-6 with TRBJ2-3, with D possibly being TRBD2 (6 bases). In germline, CDR1 is SGHDT, CDR2 YYEEEE. V was clipped by 7 bases and J by 8 bases, with 23 bases between them. The CDR3 sequence is 15 residues long.